This T cell receptor beta chain was observed in a study of blood T cell repertoires in COVID-19. Across the whole study: Material from acute and convalescent COVID-19 was sourced from the United States, Italy and Spain. The analysed material was cDNA or gDNA that came from T cells, B-cell-depleted T cells, or PBMCs.

V lost 7 bases, J lost 6 bases, and 6 bases stayed unmatched. This CDR3 comprises 13 residues. Germline values: CDR1 SGHTA, CDR2 FQGNSA. Those enrolled, adults aged roughly 18 to 89 years, came from about two dozen US areas. Sequencing used immunoSEQ multiplex PCR; TCRdb keeps in-frame clones, though not all of them. This table holds about 220,000 clones, approximately 90% found once. The sequencing input was PBMCs or T cells enriched from blood (not recorded which). The origin of this receptor is a woman aged 40 to 50 with acute COVID-19. J is TRBJ1-5 and V is TRBV7-2; 7 nucleotides line up with TRBD1. The CDR3 loop is CASTDDRAQPQHF. CDR3 DNA sequence: TGTGCCAGCACCGATGACAGGGCTCAGCCCCAGCATTTT.